This T cell receptor (beta chain) stems from a study of CD8+ T cells in alopecia areata. CDR1 and CDR2 (germline): SQVTM, ANQGSEA. This CDR3 is built from 14 residues. J gave up 1 base and V 7 bases, and 2 bases lay outside the gene matches. This clone was detected a few times. Extracted from the samples, RNA was reverse transcribed into cDNA to serve as the sequencing template. Clones were read by immunoSEQ multiplex PCR, and TCRdb kept only the in-frame ones, dropping some. The sample yields 150,000 to 180,000 clones, 50% to 65% seen once. This receptor was obtained from a human donor with alopecia areata. This sequence joins TRBV29-1 and TRBJ2-3, with 13 bases identical to TRBD2. The specimen was CD8+ T cells sorted from blood, collected at week 0. In nucleotides, the CDR3 is TGCAGCGCTGGACTAGCGGGGGGCACAGATACGCAGTATTTT. Its protein product is CSAGLAGGTDTQYF.